These 9 T cell receptor beta chains share one sample of origin, sequenced in a study of cytomegalovirus exposure and HLA in healthy donors. The PCR ran on 60 Vbeta and 13 Jbeta primers. The protocol was immunoSEQ multiplex PCR, while the TCRdb copy is restricted to in-frame clones and leaves out a portion. The sample lists about 180,000 clones; around three quarters were seen once. Sequencing was performed on PBMCs. Receptor source: a woman aged 35 to 49 in good health and CMV-seronegative.

In its sample, this clone was seen once. J is TRBJ2-7 and V is TRBV9; 13 positions agree with TRBD2. The CDR3 is 18 amino acids. Trimming cost V 0 bases and J 3 bases; bases outside gene matches: 9. The germline V gene has CDR1 SGDLS and CDR2 YYNGEE. CDR3 loop: CASSVVFRGLAGFYEQYF. CDR3 DNA: TGTGCCAGCAGCGTAGTTTTTAGGGGACTAGCGGGATTCTACGAGCAGTACTTC.

The rearrangement links TRBV28 to TRBJ2-1; no firm D call. V dropped 5 bases and J dropped 0 bases, with 11 bases sitting between them. Germline-derived CDR1 and CDR2 are MDHEN and SYDVKM. This CDR3 has 15 residues. The CDR3 nucleotides are TGTGCCAGCAGTCCTACCGTTAGCTCCTACAATGAGCAGTTCTTC. It encodes CASSPTVSSYNEQFF. The full variable domain, rest sourced from reference TRBV28 and TRBJ2-1, is DVKVTQSSRYLVKRTGEKVFLECVQDMDHENMFWYRQDPGLGLRLIYFSYDVKMKEKGDIPEGYSVSREKKERFSLILESASTNQTSMYLCASSPTVSSYNEQFFGPGTRLTVL.

The chain uses TRBV19 and TRBJ2-5; TRBD1 is a possible D gene (5 bases). Germline CDR1 LNHDA, CDR2 SQIVND (reference sequence). Trimming took 5 bases from V and 5 from J, leaving 12 bases between them. The CDR3 sequence is 13 residues long. Here the CDR3 DNA reads TGTGCCAGTAGTCCAGACAGCGACGAGACCCAGTACTTC. This gives the protein CASSPDSDETQYF.

This CDR3 reads CASSPTSGVVGEQFF. DNA for the CDR3: TGTGCCAGCAGCCCCACTAGCGGGGTCGTAGGTGAGCAGTTCTTC. The J gene is TRBJ2-1, the V gene TRBV2, with 10 bases fitting TRBD2. V was pared by 6 bases and J by 9 bases, with 11 bases of the junction left unmatched. Germline lookup yields CDR1 SNHLY and CDR2 FYNNEI. CDR3 length equals 15 residues.

V and J are TRBV5-4 and TRBJ1-2; possibly TRBD1 for D (6 bases). Germline V lookup: CDR1 SGHNT, CDR2 YYREEE (reference sequence). V was trimmed by 4 bases and J by 2 bases, leaving 12 bases between them. CDR3 size: 14 residues. The CDR3: CASSVLGQNYGYTF. CDR3 DNA sequence: TGTGCCAGCAGCGTATTAGGACAGAACTATGGCTACACCTTC.

This clone has more than one count but fewer than ten. This sequence joins TRBV5-8 and TRBJ2-1; TRBD1 agrees at 7 bases. The germline CDR1 and CDR2 sequences are SGHTS and YDEGEE. This CDR3 is built from 14 residues. J lost 3 bases, V lost 0 bases, and 0 bases had no gene match. CDR3 coding DNA: TGTGCCAGCAGCTTGGGACAGGGCTACAATGAGCAGTTCTTC. Protein sequence: CASSLGQGYNEQFF.

The count of this clone is one. This rearrangement joins TRBV28 to TRBJ1-1, with TRBD1 as a possible D gene (6 bases). The V gene lost 4 bases and the J gene lost 3 bases, with 12 bases spanning the gap. The CDR3 is 14 amino acids. Germline-derived CDR1 and CDR2 are MDHEN and SYDVKM. The CDR3 spells CASSSITGYTEAFF. The CDR3 DNA sequence: TGTGCCAGCAGTTCAATAACAGGGTACACTGAAGCTTTCTTT.

The chain recombines TRBV30 with TRBJ1-3; 7 bases line up with TRBD1. The CDR3 is 16 residues long. Germline CDR1 and CDR2: GTSNPN and SVGIG (reference sequence). The V and J ends lost 4 bases and 1 base, in that order; junction bases with no gene match: 10. For the CDR3, the DNA is TGTGCCTGGATCGGTCCGGGACAGCCATCTGGAAACACCATATATTTT. It translates to CAWIGPGQPSGNTIYF.

This clone appeared a few times. V and J are TRBV27 and TRBJ1-1, with 9 bases lining up with TRBD1. Germline V gene lookup returns CDR1 MNHEY and CDR2 SMNVEV (reference sequence). Trimming removed 8 bases from V and 7 bases from J; junction bases left unmatched: 5. This CDR3 is built from 12 residues. The CDR3 spells CASGTGSLEAFF. CDR3 DNA: TGTGCCAGCGGGACAGGGTCCCTTGAAGCTTTCTTT.